This T cell receptor (beta chain) came from a study of T cell responses to AZD1222 COVID-19 vaccine. Germline CDR1 is MNHNS and CDR2 is SASEGT. Trimming cost V 0 bases and J 0 bases, with 6 bases left between them. This CDR3 contains 15 residues. Clones were read by immunoSEQ multiplex PCR, and TCRdb kept only the in-frame ones, dropping some. Of about 150,000 clones listed, approximately 87% are singletons. The sequence came from an adult who received the AZD1222 COVID-19 vaccine. Sequenced material: peripheral blood, taken 28 days after the second AZD1222 dose. The rearrangement links TRBV6-1 to TRBJ1-3; D not certain. The CDR3, as DNA: TGTGCCAGCAGTGAAGCCCTTGGCTCTGGAAACACCATATATTTT. It yields the protein CASSEALGSGNTIYF.